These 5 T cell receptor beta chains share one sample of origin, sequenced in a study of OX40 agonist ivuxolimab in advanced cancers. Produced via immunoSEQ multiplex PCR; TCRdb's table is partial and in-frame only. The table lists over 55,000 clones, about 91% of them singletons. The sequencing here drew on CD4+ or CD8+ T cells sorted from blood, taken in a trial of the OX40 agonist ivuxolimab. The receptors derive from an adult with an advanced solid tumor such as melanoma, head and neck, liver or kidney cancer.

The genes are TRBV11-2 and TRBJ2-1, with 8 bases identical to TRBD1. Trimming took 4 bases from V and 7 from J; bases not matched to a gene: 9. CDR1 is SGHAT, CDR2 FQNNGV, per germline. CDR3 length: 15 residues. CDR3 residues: CASSSIRDRRNEQFF. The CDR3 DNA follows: TGTGCCAGCAGCTCGATTCGGGACAGGAGAAATGAGCAGTTCTTC.

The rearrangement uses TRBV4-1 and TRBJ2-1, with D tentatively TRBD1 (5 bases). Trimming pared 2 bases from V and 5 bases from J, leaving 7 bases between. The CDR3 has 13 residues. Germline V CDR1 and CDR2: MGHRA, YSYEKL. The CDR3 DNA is TGCGCCAGCAGCCAACAGGGAAACAATGAGCAGTTCTTC. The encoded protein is CASSQQGNNEQFF.

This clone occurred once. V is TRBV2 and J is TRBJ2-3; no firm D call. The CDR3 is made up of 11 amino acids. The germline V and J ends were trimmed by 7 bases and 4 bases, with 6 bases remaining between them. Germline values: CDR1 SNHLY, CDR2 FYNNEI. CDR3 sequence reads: CASTRADTQYF. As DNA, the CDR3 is TGTGCCAGCACACGGGCAGATACGCAGTATTTT.

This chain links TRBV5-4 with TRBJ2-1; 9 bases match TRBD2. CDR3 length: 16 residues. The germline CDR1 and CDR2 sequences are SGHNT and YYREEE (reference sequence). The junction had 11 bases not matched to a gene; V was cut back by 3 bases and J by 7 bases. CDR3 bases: TGTGCCAGCAGCTCCGACCTAGCGGGAACCGGGAATGAGCAGTTCTTC. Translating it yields CASSSDLAGTGNEQFF.

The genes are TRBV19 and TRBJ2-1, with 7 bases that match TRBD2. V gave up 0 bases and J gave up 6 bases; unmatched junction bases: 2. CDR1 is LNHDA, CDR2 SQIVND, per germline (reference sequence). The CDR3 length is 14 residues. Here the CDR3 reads CASSIEASGNEQFF. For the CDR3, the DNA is TGTGCCAGTAGTATAGAAGCTAGCGGCAATGAGCAGTTCTTC.